Each of the 14 T cell receptor beta chains below was sequenced from the same sample in a study of response to subunit inactivated influenza vaccine. MiXCR, run by TCRdb on the RT-PCR reads, gives a single entry per CDR3 protein. The profile shows about 540,000 distinct CDR3 sequences, approximately 24% of them singletons. Another study also made use of these data, one on T cells expressing NK-cell markers. From that study: A 5'RACE template switching approach incorporating UMIs was used to make TCR beta cDNA.

This sample comprised CD4+ T cells sorted from PBMCs, obtained roughly 12 days after vaccination. The receptors derive from a man between 50 and 59 years old who received an inactivated influenza vaccine.

V and J are TRBV27 and TRBJ2-2; no firm D call. This CDR3 region has 13 residues. Trimming took off 7 bases at V and 1 base at J, with 7 bases between the two ends. The V gene's germline CDR1 is MNHEY and CDR2 SMNVEV (reference sequence). CDR3 sequence (DNA): TGTGCCAGCAACTCTTTGAACACCGGGGAGCTGTTTTTT. Translating gives CASNSLNTGELFF.

The sample holds a few counts of this clonotype. This rearrangement joins TRBV29-1 to TRBJ2-5, with TRBD1 matching 8 bases. Germline assignment: CDR1 SQVTM and CDR2 ANQGSEA. V lost 6 bases and J lost 3; bases outside the gene matches: 9. This CDR3 spans 14 amino acids. The CDR3 protein is CSVNGQGREETQYF. CDR3 nucleotide sequence: TGCAGCGTGAATGGACAGGGTAGAGAAGAGACCCAGTACTTC.

This clonotype came up many times. The CDR3 DNA is TGTGCCAGCAGCCCGTCGGGGGGGAAGGGCTACACCTTC. This encodes CASSPSGGKGYTF. The chain employs TRBV12-3 or TRBV12-4 and TRBJ1-2, with a tentative D call TRBD1 (5 bases). Trimming left V 6 bases short and J 8 bases short, with 16 bases between. This CDR3 is 13 amino acids long.

This clonotype was seen more than once but under ten times. J is TRBJ2-2 and V is TRBV7-8; D perhaps matches TRBD2 (7 bases). Germline CDR1 reads SGHVS; CDR2 reads FQNEAQ. V shed 6 bases and J shed 1 base, with 15 bases lying between them. The CDR3 covers 16 residues. This CDR3 reads CASSWGPSGNTGELFF. The DNA for the CDR3 is TGTGCCAGCAGTTGGGGGCCTAGCGGGAACACCGGGGAGCTGTTTTTT.

This clonotype was seen a handful of times. This chain connects TRBV10-2 to TRBJ2-7; 14 positions agree with TRBD2. V dropped 8 bases and J dropped 4; count of bases not matched to a gene: 16. CDR3 length equals 18 residues. Germline CDR1 is WSHSY and CDR2 is SAAADI. The CDR3 spells CASVRTTRTSGGTYEQYF. DNA of the CDR3: TGCGCCAGCGTTCGGACGACCCGGACTAGCGGGGGGACTTACGAGCAGTACTTC.

The V and J genes are TRBV11-1 and TRBJ1-1; 10 bases map to TRBD1. V lost 7 bases and J lost 7; bases outside the gene matches: 9. The CDR3 extends over 14 amino acids. Germline V lookup: CDR1 SGHAT, CDR2 FQDESV (reference sequence). In DNA, the CDR3 is TGTGCCAGCACCCGTGGACAGGGGGTGATTGAAGCTTTCTTT. This gives the protein CASTRGQGVIEAFF.

The chain links TRBV29-1 to TRBJ2-5, with 9 bases aligning to TRBD1. Germline V CDR1 and CDR2: SQVTM, ANQGSEA. The CDR3 covers 13 residues. Germline trimming cut 6 bases from V and 5 bases from J; bases unmatched to any gene: 7. The CDR3 DNA sequence: TGCAGCGTGGACAGGGGATTAAGGGAGACCCAGTACTTC. Translating it yields CSVDRGLRETQYF.

The genes are TRBV4-3 and TRBJ2-2, with 14 bases matching TRBD2. Per germline, CDR1 LGHNA and CDR2 YSLEER. The junction had 5 bases not matched to a gene; V was cut back by 1 base and J by 4 bases. CDR3 size: 18 residues. CDR3 in DNA: TGCGCCAGCAGCCAAGGGACTAGCGGGAGGATGGTCACCGGGGAGCTGTTTTTT. Translated, it gives CASSQGTSGRMVTGELFF.

This rearrangement joins TRBV4-3 to TRBJ2-1; D is perhaps TRBD1 or TRBD2 (5 bases each). The V and J ends lost 5 bases and 12 bases respectively, with 14 bases between them. The germline V gene encodes CDR1 LGHNA and CDR2 YSLEER. This CDR3 has 12 amino acids. The CDR3 DNA reads TGCGCCAGCAGCGACCGGGACGTAGGGCAGTTCTTC. It specifies CASSDRDVGQFF.

The table lists this clonotype with many counts. CDR3 DNA: TGCAGTGCTAGAGTGGGAGGCGGCTTTGGGATTTTTGGCTACACCTTC. Translating it yields CSARVGGGFGIFGYTF. The rearrangement links TRBV20-1 to TRBJ1-2, with D uncertain. The CDR3 sequence is 16 residues long. Germline values: CDR1 DFQATT, CDR2 SNEGSKA (reference sequence). V was pared by 1 base and J by 7 bases, with 22 bases between.

The rearrangement joins TRBV4-2 to TRBJ2-2; a weak D match, TRBD1 (6 bases). Trimming stripped 0 bases from V and 0 bases from J, with 20 bases between. The CDR3 is 20 amino acids. The germline V gene has CDR1 LGHNA and CDR2 YNFKEQ. The CDR3 coding sequence is TGTGCCAGCAGCCAAGAAGGGCGCACAGGGTTCATGGCGAACACCGGGGAGCTGTTTTTT. Translated: CASSQEGRTGFMANTGELFF.

The gene calls are TRBV6-1 and TRBJ1-4; the D is unclear. V gave up 2 bases and J gave up 6 bases, with 7 bases separating them. The germline V gene encodes CDR1 MNHNS and CDR2 SASEGT. This CDR3 is built from 13 residues. CDR3 region: CASSEFRYEKLFF. The CDR3 DNA reads as TGTGCCAGCAGTGAATTCAGATATGAAAAACTGTTTTTT.

The table lists this clonotype with a few counts. The chain links TRBV2 to TRBJ2-3; 7 nucleotides align to TRBD1. The CDR3 has 15 amino acids. Germline V gene data show CDR1 as SNHLY and CDR2 as FYNNEI. The junction had 9 bases not matched to a gene; V was cut back by 5 bases and J by 4 bases. This chain's CDR3 is CASSYDRALADTQYF. The CDR3 DNA follows: TGTGCCAGCAGTTATGACAGGGCCCTCGCAGATACGCAGTATTTT.

The chain recombines TRBV7-2 with TRBJ1-5; D might be TRBD1 (6 bases). CDR1 and CDR2 from the germline V gene are SGHTA and FQGNSA. There are 13 residues in the CDR3. V was cut by 5 bases and J by 5 bases, with 10 bases left in between. CDR3 loop: CASSPTGYQPQHF. DNA of the CDR3: TGTGCCAGCAGCCCGACAGGTTATCAGCCCCAGCATTTT.